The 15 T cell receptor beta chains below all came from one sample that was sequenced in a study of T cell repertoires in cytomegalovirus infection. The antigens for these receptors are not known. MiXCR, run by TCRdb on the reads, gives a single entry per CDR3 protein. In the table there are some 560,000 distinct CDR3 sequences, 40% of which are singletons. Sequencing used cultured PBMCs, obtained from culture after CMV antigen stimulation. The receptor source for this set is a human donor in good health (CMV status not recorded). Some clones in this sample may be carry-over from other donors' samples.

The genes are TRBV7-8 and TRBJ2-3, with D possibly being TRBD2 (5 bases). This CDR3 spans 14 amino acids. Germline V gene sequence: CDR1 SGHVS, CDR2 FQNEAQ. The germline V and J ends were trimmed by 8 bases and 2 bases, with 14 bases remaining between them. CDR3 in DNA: TGTGCCAGCGCCGGGGTCCAGTACACAGATACGCAGTATTTT. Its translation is CASAGVQYTDTQYF.

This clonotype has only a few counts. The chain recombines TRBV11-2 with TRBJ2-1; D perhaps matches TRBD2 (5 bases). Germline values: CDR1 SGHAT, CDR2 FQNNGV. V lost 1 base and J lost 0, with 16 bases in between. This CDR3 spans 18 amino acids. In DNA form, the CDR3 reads TGTGCCAGCAGCTTAGTTCCACGGAGGTCGAGCTCCTACAATGAGCAGTTCTTC. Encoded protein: CASSLVPRRSSSYNEQFF.

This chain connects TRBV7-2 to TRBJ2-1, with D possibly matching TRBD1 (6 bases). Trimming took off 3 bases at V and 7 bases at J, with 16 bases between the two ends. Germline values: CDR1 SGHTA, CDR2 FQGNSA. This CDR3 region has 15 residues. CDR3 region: CASSFAGGLGNEQFF. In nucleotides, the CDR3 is TGTGCCAGCAGCTTTGCTGGGGGCCTGGGGAATGAGCAGTTCTTC.

DNA of the CDR3: TGTGCCAGCAGCGACCCCACTGACCGACAGGGCTATCAGCCCCAGCATTTT. Protein: CASSDPTDRQGYQPQHF. The chain has TRBV6-6 and TRBJ1-5; TRBD1 aligns across 7 bases. After removal of 6 bases from V and 5 bases from J, the junction contained 16 bases not matched to a gene. The CDR3 runs to 17 residues. CDR1 and CDR2 from the germline V gene are MNHNY and SVGAGI (reference sequence).

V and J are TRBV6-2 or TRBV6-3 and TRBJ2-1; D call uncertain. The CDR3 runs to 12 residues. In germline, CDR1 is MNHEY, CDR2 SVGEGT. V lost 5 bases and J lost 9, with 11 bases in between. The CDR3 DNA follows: TGTGCCAGCAGTCTCGACAAGGTTGAGCAGTTCTTC. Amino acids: CASSLDKVEQFF.

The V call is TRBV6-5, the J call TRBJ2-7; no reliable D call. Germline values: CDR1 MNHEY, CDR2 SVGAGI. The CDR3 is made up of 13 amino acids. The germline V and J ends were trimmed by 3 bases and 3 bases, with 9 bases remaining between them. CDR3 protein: CASSYGQHYEQYF. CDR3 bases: TGTGCCAGCAGTTATGGTCAGCACTACGAGCAGTACTTC.

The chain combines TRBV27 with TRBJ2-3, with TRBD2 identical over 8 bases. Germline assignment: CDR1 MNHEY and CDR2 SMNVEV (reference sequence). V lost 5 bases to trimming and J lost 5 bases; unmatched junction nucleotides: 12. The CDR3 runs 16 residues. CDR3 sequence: CASSRLKAGGKDTQYF. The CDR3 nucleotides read TGTGCCAGCAGTCGCCTCAAGGCGGGGGGTAAAGATACGCAGTATTTT.

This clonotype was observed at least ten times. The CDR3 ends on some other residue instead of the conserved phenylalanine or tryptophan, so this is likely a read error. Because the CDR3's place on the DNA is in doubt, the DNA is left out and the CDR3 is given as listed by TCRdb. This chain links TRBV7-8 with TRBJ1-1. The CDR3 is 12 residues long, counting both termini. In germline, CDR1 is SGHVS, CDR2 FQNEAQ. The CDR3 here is CASSLDSQSKTV.

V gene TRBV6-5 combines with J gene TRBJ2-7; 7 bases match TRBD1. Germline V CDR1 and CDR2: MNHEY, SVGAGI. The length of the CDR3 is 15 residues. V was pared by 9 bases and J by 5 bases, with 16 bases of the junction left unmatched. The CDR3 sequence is CARRKYRGGSHEQYF. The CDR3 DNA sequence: TGTGCCAGGAGAAAATACAGGGGCGGATCCCACGAGCAGTACTTC.

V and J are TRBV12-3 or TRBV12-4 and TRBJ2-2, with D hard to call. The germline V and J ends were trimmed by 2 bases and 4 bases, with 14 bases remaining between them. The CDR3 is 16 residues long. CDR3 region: CASSLLAVFSTGELFF. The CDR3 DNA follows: TGTGCCAGCAGTTTACTGGCTGTATTTAGCACCGGGGAGCTGTTTTTT.

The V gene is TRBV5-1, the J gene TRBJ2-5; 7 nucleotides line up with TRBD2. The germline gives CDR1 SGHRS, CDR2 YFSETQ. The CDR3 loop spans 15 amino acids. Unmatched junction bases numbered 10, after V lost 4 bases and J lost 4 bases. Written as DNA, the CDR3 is TGCGCCAGCAGCACGGGGCCGGGAGGCACAGAGACCCAGTACTTC. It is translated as CASSTGPGGTETQYF.

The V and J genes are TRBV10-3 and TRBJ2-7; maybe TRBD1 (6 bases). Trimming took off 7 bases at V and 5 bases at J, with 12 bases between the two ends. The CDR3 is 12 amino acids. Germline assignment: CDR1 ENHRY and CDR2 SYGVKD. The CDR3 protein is CAIKKGGDEQYF. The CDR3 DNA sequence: TGTGCCATCAAGAAAGGGGGAGACGAGCAGTACTTC.

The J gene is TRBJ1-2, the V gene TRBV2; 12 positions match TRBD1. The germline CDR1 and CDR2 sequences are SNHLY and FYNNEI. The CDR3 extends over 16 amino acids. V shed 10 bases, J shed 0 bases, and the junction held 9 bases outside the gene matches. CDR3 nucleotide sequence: TGTGCCACCGAAGGGACAGGGGGCAAGTCTAACTATGGCTACACCTTC. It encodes CATEGTGGKSNYGYTF.

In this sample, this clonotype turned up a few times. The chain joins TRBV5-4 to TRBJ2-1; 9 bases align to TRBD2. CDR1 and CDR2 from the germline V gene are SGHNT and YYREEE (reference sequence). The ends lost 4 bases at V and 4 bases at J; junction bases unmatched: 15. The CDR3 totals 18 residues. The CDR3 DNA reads TGTGCCAGCAGCACACCTAGCGGGACCAAGGCGGGTTACAATGAGCAGTTCTTC. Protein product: CASSTPSGTKAGYNEQFF.

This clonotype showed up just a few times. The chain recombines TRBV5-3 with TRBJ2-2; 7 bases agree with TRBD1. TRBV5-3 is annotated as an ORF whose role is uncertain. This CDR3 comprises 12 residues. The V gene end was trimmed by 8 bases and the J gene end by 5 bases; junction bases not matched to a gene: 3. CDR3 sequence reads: CASRGSTGELFF. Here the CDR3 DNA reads TGTGCCAGCAGGGGGTCTACCGGGGAGCTGTTTTTT.